Shown below are 5 T cell receptor beta chains from a single sample sequenced in a study of OX40 agonist ivuxolimab in advanced cancers. The protocol was immunoSEQ multiplex PCR, while the TCRdb copy is restricted to in-frame clones and leaves out a portion. Of approximately 39,000 clones in the sample, roughly three quarters were seen once. Sequencing used CD4+ or CD8+ T cells sorted from blood, obtained in a trial of the OX40 agonist ivuxolimab. The source of these receptors is an adult with an advanced solid tumor such as melanoma, head and neck, liver or kidney cancer.

This clone was counted a single time. The chain carries TRBV5-6 and TRBJ1-5, with D unclear. The CDR3 spans 14 residues. CDR1 is SGHDT, CDR2 YYEEEE, per germline. V gave up 3 bases and J gave up 7 bases, with 14 bases separating them. This CDR3 is CASSSLGRSQPQHF. The DNA of the CDR3 is TGTGCCAGCAGCTCCCTAGGACGGTCCCAGCCCCAGCATTTT.

The chain uses TRBV20-1 and TRBJ2-1; unclear D gene. Trimming stripped 6 bases from V and 5 bases from J, with 8 bases between. The CDR3 totals 11 residues. In germline, CDR1 is DFQATT, CDR2 SNEGSKA (reference sequence). CDR3 sequence: CSAVQDNEQFF. In nucleotides, the CDR3 is TGCAGTGCAGTCCAGGACAATGAGCAGTTCTTC.

The chain recombines TRBV5-4 with TRBJ1-5; the match to TRBD1 covers 9 bases. V gave up 5 bases and J gave up 7 bases; unmatched junction bases: 13. In germline, CDR1 is SGHNT, CDR2 YYREEE (reference sequence). This CDR3 has 16 amino acids. CDR3 nucleotides: TGTGCCAGCAGTTTCACCGGGACAGGGCTTCGACAGCCCCAGCATTTT. This translates into CASSFTGTGLRQPQHF.

This chain links TRBV4-2 with TRBJ2-7; 7 nucleotides align to TRBD1. This CDR3 has 16 residues. Germline V gene data show CDR1 as LGHNA and CDR2 as YNFKEQ. V lost 0 bases to trimming and J lost 2 bases; unmatched junction nucleotides: 7. The CDR3 DNA follows: TGTGCCAGCAGCCAAGATATCGACAGGGCGACCTACGAGCAGTACTTC. It encodes CASSQDIDRATYEQYF.

As DNA, the CDR3 is TGTGCCAGCAGCTTAGCCCTTCCGGGACTAGGGGCCAAAGATACGCAGTATTTT. It codes for CASSLALPGLGAKDTQYF. The chain uses TRBV7-2 and TRBJ2-3, with 8 bases aligning to TRBD2. V trimming: 0 bases; J trimming: 5 bases; junction bases outside the gene matches: 13. The V gene's germline CDR1 is SGHTA and CDR2 FQGNSA. This CDR3 has 18 residues. Combining the CDR3 with reference TRBV7-2 and TRBJ2-3 gives the whole variable domain GAGVSQSPSNKVTEKGKDVELRCDPISGHTALYWYRQSLGQGLEFLIYFQGNSAPDKSGLPSDRFSAERTGGSVSTLTIQRTQQEDSAVYLCASSLALPGLGAKDTQYFGPGTRLTVL.